This record looks at one T cell receptor beta chain sequence and its context. No cognate antigen has been identified for it. Base qualities are not provided; no much larger clone lies one nucleotide away. This sample is part of a study of blood T cell repertoires in COVID-19 (dated by TCRdb to the early 2020s). In the study overall: The collaborator samples originated in the United States, Italy and Spain and spanned the acute and convalescent phases of COVID-19. Nearly every sample came with metadata listing a de-identified subject ID, COVID-19 status, age in years and sex. The prospective study material was composed of cDNA or gDNA derived from T cells, B-cell-depleted T cells, or PBMCs. Where HLA class I and class II types were available, the types were taken from metadata supplied by the sample provider, not from assay-based typing. A freely available public database, intended as a resource for researchers studying the immune response to SARS-CoV-2, is where the repertoires were released. Subjects who had been exposed to COVID-19, were actively infected with it, or had recovered from it provided the deeply sampled blood TCRbeta repertoires that made up the dataset. Samples came from the ongoing ImmuneRACE study (first 160 participants) plus 1,254 subjects from 6 global collaborators. Summary of the overall study and its limitations: Clinical and demographic metadata were provided uncurated, with the amount varying by source and participant.

TCRbeta CDR3 regions were amplified from genomic DNA by means of the immunoSEQ Assay, a bias-controlled multiplex PCR. The authors' pipeline ran thus. Nucleated cell counts per sample were estimated from amplification of reference gene primers within the assay. To quantify the absolute abundance of each unique TCRbeta CDR3 rearrangement, sequence reads were collapsed and filtered. Productive Simpson clonality was computed per sample as the square root of Simpson's diversity index over productive rearrangements. The clones in this table, taken by TCRdb from immuneACCESS, are in-frame only. Not every clone is retained; where verified, under half of the shortfall comes from an unresolved V gene, and the cause of the rest is unknown. That table gives V, J and clone size, and the DNA gave D and trimming. The table for this sample lists 30,000 to 45,000 clones; about 87% of them were counted only once. The ten largest clones represent approximately 7.3% of the sample.

From the cysteine up to the phenylalanine, the CDR3 has a length of 10 residues. CDR3 DNA only is kept here, 30 bases in frame from base 1. CDR1 and CDR2, looked up from the germline V gene, are SQVTM and ANQGSEA. V loses 6 bases of germline sequence and J loses 5 bases, and the interval between the two ends is 7 bases. Each collaborating institution followed its own protocols to collect whole blood in K2EDTA tubes. For TCRbeta analysis, collaborators shipped samples as frozen whole blood, isolated PBMCs, or DNA extracted from either of those sample types. The sequencing input was peripheral blood. The rearranged chain carries TRBV29-1 and TRBJ1-1; the D segment cannot be called with confidence. This receptor was identified in a human donor in a cohort sampled during active COVID-19. The DNA is as follows: TGCAGCGTGGCGGGGACTGAAGCTTTCTTT. It is translated as CSVAGTEAFF.